This record looks at one TCR beta chain sequence and its context. Its specificity is not known. PBMCs were collected from an approximately 9.2 ml volume of fresh peripheral blood. The data derive from a study of T cells in Graves' hyperthyroidism and ophthalmopathy. Broader study findings: Blood also held most thyroid clonotypes expanded beyond 0.001.

RNA transcripts were the template for amplifying TCR beta CDR3 regions. First-round RT-PCR with HTBI primers amplified the TCR CDR3 region. TCRdb used MiXCR to reprocess the multiplex PCR reads, holding one entry per CDR3 protein. The sample lists about 360,000 distinct CDR3 sequences; approximately 13% were seen once. V was clipped by 3 bases and J by 2 bases, with 14 bases between them. The germline V gene has CDR1 SEHNR and CDR2 FQNEAQ (reference sequence). The CDR3 runs 16 residues. The TCR comes from a woman under 30 with Graves' hyperthyroidism. Source material: blood. The J gene is TRBJ1-5, the V gene TRBV7-9; unclear D gene. The CDR3 here is CASSFGPSEGNQPQHF. The DNA of the CDR3 is TGTGCCAGCAGCTTTGGCCCTAGTGAGGGCAATCAGCCCCAGCATTTT.